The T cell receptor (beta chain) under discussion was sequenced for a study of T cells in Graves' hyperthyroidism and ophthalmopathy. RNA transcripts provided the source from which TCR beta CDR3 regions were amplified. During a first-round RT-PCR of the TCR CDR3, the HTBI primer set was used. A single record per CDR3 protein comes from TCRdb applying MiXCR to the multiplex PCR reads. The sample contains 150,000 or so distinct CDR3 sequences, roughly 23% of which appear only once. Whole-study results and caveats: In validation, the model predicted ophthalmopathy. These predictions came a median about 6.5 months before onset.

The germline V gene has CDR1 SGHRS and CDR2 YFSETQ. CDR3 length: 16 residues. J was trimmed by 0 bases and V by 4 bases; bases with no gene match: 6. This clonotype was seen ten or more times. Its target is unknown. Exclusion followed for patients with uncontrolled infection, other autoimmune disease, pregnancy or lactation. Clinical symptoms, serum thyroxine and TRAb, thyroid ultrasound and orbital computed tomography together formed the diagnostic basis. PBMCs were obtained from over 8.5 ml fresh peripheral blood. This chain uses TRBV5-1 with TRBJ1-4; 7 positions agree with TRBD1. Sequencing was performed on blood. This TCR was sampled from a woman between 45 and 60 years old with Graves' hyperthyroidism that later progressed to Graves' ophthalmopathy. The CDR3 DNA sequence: TGCGCCAGCAGCCGAGACACAGGGGCAACTAATGAAAAACTGTTTTTT. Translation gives CASSRDTGATNEKLFF.